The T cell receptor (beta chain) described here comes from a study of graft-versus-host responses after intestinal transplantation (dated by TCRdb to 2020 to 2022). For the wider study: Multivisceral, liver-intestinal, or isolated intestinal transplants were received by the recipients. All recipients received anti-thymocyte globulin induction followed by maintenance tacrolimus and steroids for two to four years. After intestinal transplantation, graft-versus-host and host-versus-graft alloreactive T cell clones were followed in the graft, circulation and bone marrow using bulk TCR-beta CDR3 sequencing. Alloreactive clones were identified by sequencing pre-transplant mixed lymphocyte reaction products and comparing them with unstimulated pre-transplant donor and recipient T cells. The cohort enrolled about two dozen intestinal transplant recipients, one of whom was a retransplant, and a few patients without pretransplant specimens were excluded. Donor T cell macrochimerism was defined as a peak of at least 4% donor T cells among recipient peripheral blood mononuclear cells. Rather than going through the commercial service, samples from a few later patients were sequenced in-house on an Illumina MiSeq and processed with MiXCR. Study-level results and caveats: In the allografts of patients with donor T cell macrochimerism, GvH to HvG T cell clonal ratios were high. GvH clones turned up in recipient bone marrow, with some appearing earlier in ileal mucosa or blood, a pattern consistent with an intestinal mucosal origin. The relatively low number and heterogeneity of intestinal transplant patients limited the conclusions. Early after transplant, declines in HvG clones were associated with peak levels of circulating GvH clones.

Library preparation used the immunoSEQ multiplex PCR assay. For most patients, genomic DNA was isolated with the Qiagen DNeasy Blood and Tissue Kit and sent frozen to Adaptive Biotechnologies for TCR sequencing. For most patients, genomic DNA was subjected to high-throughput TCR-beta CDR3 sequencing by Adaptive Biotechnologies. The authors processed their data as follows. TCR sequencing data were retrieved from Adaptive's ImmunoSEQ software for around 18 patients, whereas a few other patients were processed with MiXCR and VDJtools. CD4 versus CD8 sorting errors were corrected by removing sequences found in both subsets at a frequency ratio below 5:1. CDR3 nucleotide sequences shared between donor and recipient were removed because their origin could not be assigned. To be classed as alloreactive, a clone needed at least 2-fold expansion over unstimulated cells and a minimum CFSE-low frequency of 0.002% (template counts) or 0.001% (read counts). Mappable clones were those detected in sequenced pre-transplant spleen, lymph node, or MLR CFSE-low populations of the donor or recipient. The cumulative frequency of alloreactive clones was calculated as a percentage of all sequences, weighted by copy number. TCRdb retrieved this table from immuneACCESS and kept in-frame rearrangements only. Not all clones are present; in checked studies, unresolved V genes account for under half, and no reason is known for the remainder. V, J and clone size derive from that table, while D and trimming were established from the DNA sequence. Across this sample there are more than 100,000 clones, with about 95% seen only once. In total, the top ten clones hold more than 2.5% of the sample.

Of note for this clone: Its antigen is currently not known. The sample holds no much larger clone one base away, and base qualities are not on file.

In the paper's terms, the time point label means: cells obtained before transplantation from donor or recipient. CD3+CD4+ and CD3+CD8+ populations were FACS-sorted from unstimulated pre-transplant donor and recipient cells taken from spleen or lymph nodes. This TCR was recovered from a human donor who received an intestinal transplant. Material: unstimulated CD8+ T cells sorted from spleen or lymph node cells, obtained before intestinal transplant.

The nucleotides are TGTGCCAGCAGTTTATACAGCTACGAGCAGTACTTC. Its product reads: CASSLYSYEQYF. The rearranged segments are TRBV28 and TRBJ2-5; there is no confident call for the D gene. The J call may not be correct, given that the DNA end is closer to TRBJ2-7. The CDR3 holds 12 amino acids from the cysteine to the phenylalanine. Solely the CDR3 DNA is kept, with 36 bases framed from the first base. CDR1 is given as MDHEN and CDR2 as SYDVKM, both from the germline V gene.